This T cell receptor beta chain was recovered during a study of CD8+ T cells in alopecia areata. Study at large: Treated patients took oral tofacitinib at 5 to 10 mg twice daily. Findings and limits, study-wide: Relative to normal scalp, lesional scalp, especially alopecia totalis/universalis, showed higher clonality.

cDNA serving as the sequencing template came from extracted, reverse transcribed RNA. Produced via immunoSEQ multiplex PCR; TCRdb's table is partial and in-frame only. The sample has about 130,000 clones, approximately 49% seen once; the top ten hold around 19%. Specimens obtained from alopecia areata patients comprised lesional scalp punch biopsies and peripheral blood. Sorted populations comprised CD4+ and CD8+ T cells obtained from PBMCs. Notes on this clone: Its antigen remains unidentified.

The sequences come from CD8+ T cells sorted from blood, collected at week 0. This TCR was recovered from a human donor with alopecia areata.

The CDR3 reads CASSLGPLNTGELFF. The CDR3 DNA reads TGTGCCAGCAGCTTGGGCCCATTGAACACCGGGGAGCTGTTTTTT. J is TRBJ2-2 and V is TRBV7-9; D is undetermined. Trimming left V 3 bases short and J 1 base short, with 9 bases between. Germline-derived CDR1 and CDR2 are SEHNR and FQNEAQ (reference sequence). This CDR3 is built from 15 residues.